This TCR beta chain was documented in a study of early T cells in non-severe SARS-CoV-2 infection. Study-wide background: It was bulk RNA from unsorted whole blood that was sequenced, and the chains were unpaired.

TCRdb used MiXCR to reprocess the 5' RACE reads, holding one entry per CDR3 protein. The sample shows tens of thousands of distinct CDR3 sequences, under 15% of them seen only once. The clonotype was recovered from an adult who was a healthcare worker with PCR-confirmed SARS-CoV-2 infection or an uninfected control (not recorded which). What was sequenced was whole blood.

CDR3 in amino acids: CASSLGGLGYGYTF. CDR3 sequence (DNA): TGTGCCAGCAGTTTAGGGGGCTTGGGCTATGGCTACACCTTC. The chain recombines TRBV12-3 or TRBV12-4 with TRBJ1-2; possibly TRBD1 for D (5 bases). The length of the CDR3 is 14 residues. Trimming shortened V by 1 base and J by 4 bases, and 10 bases separated the two germline ends.